These T cell receptor beta chains were read from a single sample in a study of T cell responses to AZD1222 COVID-19 vaccine. TCRdb keeps only in-frame clones here, not all; method: immunoSEQ multiplex PCR. The table lists over 100,000 clones, around 87% of them singletons, with 4.4% in the top ten. The source material was peripheral blood, sampled 28 days after the second AZD1222 dose. These receptors all come from an adult who received the AZD1222 COVID-19 vaccine. Each CDR3 is given with its conserved first and last residue. Each record gives: V gene, D gene, J gene, clone size, CDR3 DNA, CDR3 protein. The D gene is left open where the match is weak. Clone size is stated in some rows and not others, as once, few, many or a class when expanded.

TRBV21-1	NA	TRBJ2-5	NA	TGTGCCAGCAGCAAGGGTCCACAAACGCGCCTCCAAGAGACCCAGTACTTC	CASSKGPQTRLQETQYF
TRBV18	TRBD1	TRBJ2-7	NA	TGTGCCAGCTCACCGACAGACAGGGGCAACGAGCAGTACTTC	CASSPTDRGNEQYF
TRBV28	NA	TRBJ2-2	NA	TGTGCCAGCAGTTTATTTCTCCTCACCTCCGGGGAGCTGTTTTTT	CASSLFLLTSGELFF
TRBV15	TRBD2	TRBJ2-1	NA	TGTGCCACCAGCTCGGGTAGACTAGCGGGAGTTAGAATGTTCTTC	CATSSGRLAGVRMFF
TRBV28	NA	TRBJ2-2	NA	TGTGCCAGCAGTTTACGAAATTCGAACACCGGGGAGCTGTTTTTT	CASSLRNSNTGELFF
TRBV3-1/TRBV3-2	NA	TRBJ1-1	NA	TGTGCCAGCAGCCAAGAGTTAGGGGACACTGAAGCTTTCTTT	CASSQELGDTEAFF
TRBV5-1	NA	TRBJ1-1	NA	TGCGCCAGCAGCTTGGATGAGAGTTCGAACACTGAAGCTTTCTTT	CASSLDESSNTEAFF
TRBV29-1	TRBD1	TRBJ2-6	NA	TGCAGCGTGGGTAGGACAGGGGCTGGGGCCAACGTCCTGACTTTC	CSVGRTGAGANVLTF
TRBV29-1	TRBD1	TRBJ1-2	few	TGCAGCGTGATATTCGGGACAGACAACTATGGCTACACCTTC	CSVIFGTDNYGYTF
TRBV19	NA	TRBJ1-2	NA	TGTGCCACCCGAGGGGACGTACCCAACTTC	CATRGDVPNF
TRBV5-6	NA	TRBJ1-3	NA	TGTGCCAGCAGCTTGGGGGCAGATCTTGTGTTGAGCTCTGGAAACACCATATATTTT	CASSLGADLVLSSGNTIYF
TRBV7-9	NA	TRBJ2-7	NA	TGTGCCAGCAGCTCGGGGGTCCGGGAGCAGTACTTC	CASSSGVREQYF
TRBV9	NA	TRBJ1-4	NA	TGTGCCAGCAGCGTGGGCACGAACCCTAATGAAAAACTGTTTTTT	CASSVGTNPNEKLFF
TRBV12-3/TRBV12-4	NA	TRBJ1-1	once	TGTGCCAGCCGCCGTACAATACAGGGTCCGTCTTTCTTT	CASRRTIQGPSFF
TRBV9	TRBD1	TRBJ1-4	NA	TGTGCCAGCAGCACCGGGACAGGGAATCGAGAAAAACTGTTTTTT	CASSTGTGNREKLFF
TRBV7-9	NA	TRBJ1-2	NA	TGTGCCAGCAGCCCGGGGGCGGAATATGGCTACACCTTC	CASSPGAEYGYTF
TRBV7-2	NA	TRBJ2-2	NA	TGTGCCAGCAGCTTAGTGTCCAGGATGAACACCGGGGAGCTGTTTTTT	CASSLVSRMNTGELFF
TRBV9	NA	TRBJ1-3	once	TGTGCCAGCAGCGAGGGGAACGGAAACACCATATATTTT	CASSEGNGNTIYF
TRBV6-5	TRBD1	TRBJ1-1	NA	TGTGCCAGCAGTTACTCGACAGGGGGCGGTACTGAAGCTTTCTTT	CASSYSTGGGTEAFF
TRBV28	TRBD1	TRBJ1-1	NA	TGTGCCAGCAGTTCCTGGGGACAGGGATTAAGAGACACTGAAGCTTTCTTT	CASSSWGQGLRDTEAFF
TRBV6-5	NA	TRBJ1-3	NA	TGTGCCAGCAGCTTGGGCGGGGGGGGAAACACCATATATTTT	CASSLGGGGNTIYF
TRBV5-1	NA	TRBJ1-1	NA	TGCGCCAGCAGCTTGGAAGCAGGGATCACTGAAGCTTTCTTT	CASSLEAGITEAFF
TRBV27	TRBD1	TRBJ2-1	NA	TGTGCCAGCAGCCTGGGACAGGGCATCTACAATGAGCAGTTCTTC	CASSLGQGIYNEQFF
TRBV19	NA	TRBJ2-5	few	TGTGCCAGTAGTATCTTATCGGGGGAGGTGGGGACCCAGTACTTC	CASSILSGEVGTQYF
TRBV7-9	TRBD2	TRBJ2-7	NA	TGTGCCAGCAGCTTAGGGACTAGCGGGAGTTACGAGCAGTACTTC	CASSLGTSGSYEQYF